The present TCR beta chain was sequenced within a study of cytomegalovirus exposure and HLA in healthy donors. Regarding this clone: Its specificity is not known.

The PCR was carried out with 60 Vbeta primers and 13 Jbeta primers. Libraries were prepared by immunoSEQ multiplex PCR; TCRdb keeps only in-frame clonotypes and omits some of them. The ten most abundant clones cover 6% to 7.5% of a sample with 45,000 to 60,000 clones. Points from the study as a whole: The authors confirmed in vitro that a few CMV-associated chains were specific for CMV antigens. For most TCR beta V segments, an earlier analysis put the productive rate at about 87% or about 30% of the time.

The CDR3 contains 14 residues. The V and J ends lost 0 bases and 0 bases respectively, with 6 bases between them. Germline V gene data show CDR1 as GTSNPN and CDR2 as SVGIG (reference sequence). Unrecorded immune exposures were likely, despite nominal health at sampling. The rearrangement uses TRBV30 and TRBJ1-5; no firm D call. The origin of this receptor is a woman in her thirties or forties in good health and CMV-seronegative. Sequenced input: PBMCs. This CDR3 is CAWSVSYSNQPQHF. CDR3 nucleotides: TGTGCCTGGAGTGTGTCCTATAGCAATCAGCCCCAGCATTTT.